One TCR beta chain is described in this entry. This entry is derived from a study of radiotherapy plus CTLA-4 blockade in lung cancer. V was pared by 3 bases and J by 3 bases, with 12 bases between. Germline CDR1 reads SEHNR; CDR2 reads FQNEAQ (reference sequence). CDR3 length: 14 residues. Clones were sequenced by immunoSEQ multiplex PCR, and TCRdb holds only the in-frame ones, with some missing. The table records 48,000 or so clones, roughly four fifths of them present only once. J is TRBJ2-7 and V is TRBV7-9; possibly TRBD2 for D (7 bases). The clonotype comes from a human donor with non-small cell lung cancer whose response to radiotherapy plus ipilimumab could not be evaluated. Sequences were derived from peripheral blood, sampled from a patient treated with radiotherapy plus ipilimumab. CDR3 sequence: CASSFGGADYEQYF. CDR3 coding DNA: TGTGCCAGCAGCTTTGGGGGGGCAGACTACGAGCAGTACTTC.